This T cell receptor beta chain was sequenced for a study of blood T cell repertoires in COVID-19. CDR1 is SGHVS, CDR2 FNYEAQ, per germline. J gave up 5 bases and V 3 bases, and 8 bases lay outside the gene matches. The CDR3 sequence is 15 residues long. Repertoires were generated with immunoSEQ multiplex PCR, while TCRdb's copy carries only in-frame clones and drops some. Altogether hundreds of thousands of clones are present, about 88% being singletons, with the ten largest covering roughly 1.4%. The chain carries TRBV7-6 and TRBJ2-5; TRBD1 aligns across 8 bases. The receptor comes from a woman aged 18-29 years who had been exposed to COVID-19. Sequenced material: PBMCs or T cells enriched from blood (not recorded which). The CDR3 nucleotides are TGTGCCAGCAGCTTTTGGGGACAGGCGCAGGAGACCCAGTACTTC. It specifies CASSFWGQAQETQYF.